One and the same sample provided the 7 T cell receptor beta chains below, sequenced in a study of shared clonotypes between healthy human individuals. Clones were sequenced by immunoSEQ multiplex PCR, and TCRdb holds only the in-frame ones, with some missing. The table includes 2 million to 3 million clones, roughly nine tenths detected once. What was sequenced was naive CD4+ T cells sorted from blood. Subset meaning: CD45RA+ positively selected. The receptor source for this set is a man aged 18 to 30 in good health.

This chain links TRBV27 with TRBJ1-4, with D possibly being TRBD1 (5 bases). Between the trimmed V and J ends, which lost 3 bases and 5 bases, there was a span of 19 bases. Germline V gene data show CDR1 as MNHEY and CDR2 as SMNVEV (reference sequence). The CDR3 length is 17 residues. The CDR3 loop is CASSFGGLGLENEKLFF. For the CDR3, the DNA is TGTGCCAGCAGTTTTGGGGGATTGGGCCTTGAGAATGAAAAACTGTTTTTT.

The chain uses TRBV5-1 and TRBJ2-1; a possible D gene is TRBD1 (6 bases). The CDR3 extends over 14 amino acids. V lost 3 bases to trimming and J lost 5 bases, with 12 bases between them. Germline V gives CDR1 SGHRS, CDR2 YFSETQ. CDR3 nucleotides: TGCGCCAGCAGCTCCGGACAGCCCGACAATGAGCAGTTCTTC. Residues: CASSSGQPDNEQFF.

For this clone: The sample carries other DNA sequences with the same CDR3. The rearrangement uses TRBV30 and TRBJ1-3; the match to TRBD1 covers 7 bases. In germline, CDR1 is GTSNPN, CDR2 SVGIG (reference sequence). The CDR3 has 13 residues. Here the CDR3 DNA reads TGTGCTTCCCGACAGGGCTCTGGAAACACCATATATTTT. Translation gives CASRQGSGNTIYF.

V gene TRBV29-1 combines with J gene TRBJ1-1; 8 bases line up with TRBD1. The CDR3 covers 12 residues. The germline CDR1 and CDR2 sequences are SQVTM and ANQGSEA. J was trimmed by 4 bases and V by 7 bases; bases with no gene match: 5. This chain's CDR3 is CSGGQGSTEAFF. The CDR3 DNA reads as TGCAGCGGCGGACAGGGTAGCACTGAAGCTTTCTTT.

In regard to this clone: The same CDR3 can be traced to other DNA sequences in this sample. The chain employs TRBV6-5 and TRBJ2-3; 9 nucleotides agree with TRBD2. The CDR3 runs to 15 residues. Germline CDR1 reads MNHEY; CDR2 reads SVGAGI. V shed 5 bases, J shed 0 bases, and the junction held 3 bases outside the gene matches. DNA of the CDR3: TGTGCCAGCAGTCCGACTAGCGGAAGCACAGATACGCAGTATTTT. As protein: CASSPTSGSTDTQYF.

This clone was picked up a small number of times. For the CDR3, the DNA is TGTGCCAGCAGCTTGGGGCGGAACCTGAACACTGAAGCTTTCTTT. Its translation is CASSLGRNLNTEAFF. The rearrangement uses TRBV5-4 and TRBJ1-1; no clear D gene. Germline CDR1 is SGHNT and CDR2 is YYREEE (reference sequence). This CDR3 comprises 15 residues. Trimming took 0 bases from V and 0 from J, leaving 9 bases between them.

The chain recombines TRBV19 with TRBJ2-1; TRBD1 agrees at 7 bases. The length of the CDR3 is 15 residues. After removal of 7 bases from V and 7 bases from J, the junction contained 13 bases not matched to a gene. In germline, CDR1 is LNHDA, CDR2 SQIVND (reference sequence). The CDR3 DNA sequence: TGTGCCAGTACCCTCCTAGGGGGCGCAGGGAATGAGCAGTTCTTC. Amino acid sequence: CASTLLGGAGNEQFF.